This T cell receptor (beta chain) appears in the sequencing data of a study of blood T cell repertoires in COVID-19. Across the whole study: Some COVID-19 samples were acute and others convalescent; all came from the United States, Italy and Spain. T cells, B-cell-depleted T cells, or PBMCs provided the cDNA or gDNA that served as material.

In the original analysis: Amplification from reference gene primers served as the basis for estimated nucleated cell counts. Profiled with immunoSEQ multiplex PCR; TCRdb holds only in-frame clones, not every one. The DNA gave D and trimming, while V, J and clone size come from that table. Of 150,000 to 200,000 clones in the sample, roughly 79% were seen once. Looked up from germline, CDR1 is SGHRS and CDR2 is YFSETQ. The CDR3 length is 15 residues. Unmatched junction bases numbered 7, after V lost 0 bases and J lost 6 bases. The sequence was obtained from a woman older than 75 with acute or convalescent COVID-19. The specimen was peripheral blood. The J gene is TRBJ2-3, the V gene TRBV5-1; 7 bases fit TRBD2. The CDR3 DNA is TGCGCCAGCAGCTTGGGGGTAGCGGGCCCTGATACGCAGTATTTT. Protein: CASSLGVAGPDTQYF.